This is a list of T cell receptor beta chains from one sample in a study of blood T cell repertoires in COVID-19. Only in-frame clones appear in the TCRdb table, and some are missing; sequencing was by immunoSEQ multiplex PCR. The sample includes 150,000 to 200,000 clones, approximately 79% of them seen just once. The sample taken for sequencing was peripheral blood. These receptor sequences come from a middle-aged woman with COVID-19, enrolled during active disease. The CDR3 runs from the conserved cysteine through the conserved F or W. D genes are given only for firm matches.

d_gene: TRBD2
j_gene: TRBJ2-7
v_gene: TRBV5-1
CDR3aa: CASSFRLAGVDWGKGSYEQYF

d_gene: NA
j_gene: TRBJ2-1
v_gene: TRBV5-4
CDR3aa: CAHQDQGYNEQFF

d_gene: TRBD1
j_gene: TRBJ1-6
v_gene: TRBV19
CDR3aa: CASSYGTGHSPLHF

d_gene: TRBD1
j_gene: TRBJ2-4
v_gene: TRBV30
CDR3aa: CAWIQPGQKNIQYF

d_gene: NA
j_gene: TRBJ2-7
v_gene: TRBV6-1
CDR3aa: CASSEKHRFNEQYF

d_gene: NA
j_gene: TRBJ1-2
v_gene: TRBV6-5
CDR3aa: CASSSSVRGGGYTF

d_gene: TRBD1
j_gene: TRBJ2-7
v_gene: TRBV28
CDR3aa: CASSRTGRRSYEQYF

d_gene: NA
j_gene: TRBJ2-1
v_gene: TRBV6-6
CDR3aa: CASSYGHQGSYNEQFF

d_gene: TRBD2
j_gene: TRBJ2-5
v_gene: TRBV19
CDR3aa: CASSIGGTSGIRRETQYF

d_gene: NA
j_gene: TRBJ1-1
v_gene: TRBV6-5
CDR3aa: CASSYEGGTEAFF

d_gene: NA
j_gene: TRBJ1-6
v_gene: TRBV7-2
CDR3aa: CASSFEGNSPLHF

d_gene: NA
j_gene: TRBJ2-5
v_gene: TRBV30
CDR3aa: CAWRRETQYF

d_gene: NA
j_gene: TRBJ1-1
v_gene: TRBV2
CDR3aa: CASRGQPNTEAFF

d_gene: NA
j_gene: TRBJ1-2
v_gene: TRBV18
CDR3aa: CASSTPGGGYTF

d_gene: TRBD2
j_gene: TRBJ2-3
v_gene: TRBV6-5
CDR3aa: CACSRTSGTDTQYF

d_gene: TRBD1
j_gene: TRBJ2-5
v_gene: TRBV3-1/TRBV3-2
CDR3aa: CASSHGTGAKAETQYF

d_gene: TRBD2
j_gene: TRBJ2-1
v_gene: TRBV9
CDR3aa: CASSGTSVYEQFF

d_gene: TRBD2
j_gene: TRBJ2-5
v_gene: TRBV2
CDR3aa: CASRRELAEQETQYF

d_gene: NA
j_gene: TRBJ1-1
v_gene: TRBV30
CDR3aa: CAWTIDTEAFF

d_gene: TRBD2
j_gene: TRBJ2-1
v_gene: TRBV3-1/TRBV3-2
CDR3aa: CASSHSGRAWIEQFF

d_gene: TRBD1
j_gene: TRBJ1-6
v_gene: TRBV5-1
CDR3aa: CASSRDREDSPLHF

d_gene: TRBD2
j_gene: TRBJ2-1
v_gene: TRBV30
CDR3aa: CAWSVNRAGTYNEQFF

d_gene: TRBD2
j_gene: TRBJ2-3
v_gene: TRBV11-2
CDR3aa: CASSSGRRSTDTQYF